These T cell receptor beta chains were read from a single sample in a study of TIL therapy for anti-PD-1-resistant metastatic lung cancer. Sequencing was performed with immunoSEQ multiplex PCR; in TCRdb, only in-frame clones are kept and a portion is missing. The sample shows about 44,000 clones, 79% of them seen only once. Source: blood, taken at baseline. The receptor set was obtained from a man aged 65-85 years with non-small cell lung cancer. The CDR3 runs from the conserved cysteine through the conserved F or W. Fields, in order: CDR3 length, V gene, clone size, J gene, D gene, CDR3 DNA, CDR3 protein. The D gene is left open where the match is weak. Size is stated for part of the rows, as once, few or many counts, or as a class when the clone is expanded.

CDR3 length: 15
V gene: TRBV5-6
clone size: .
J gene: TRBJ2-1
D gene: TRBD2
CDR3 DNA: TGTGCCAGCAGCTTTCCTAGCGGGAGGGCCAATGAGCAGTTCTTC
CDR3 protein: CASSFPSGRANEQFF

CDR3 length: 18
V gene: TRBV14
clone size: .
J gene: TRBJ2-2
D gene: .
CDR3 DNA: TGTGCCAGCAGCCAAACCCCCTTGGACATGTCCCCCACCGGGGAGCTGTTTTTT
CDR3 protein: CASSQTPLDMSPTGELFF

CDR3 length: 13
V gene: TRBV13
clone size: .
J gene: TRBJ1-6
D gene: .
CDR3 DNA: TGTGCCAGCAGCTTAGAGGGCAGATCACCCCTCCACTTT
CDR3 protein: CASSLEGRSPLHF

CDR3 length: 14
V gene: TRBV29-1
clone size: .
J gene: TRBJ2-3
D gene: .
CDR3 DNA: TGCAGCGTTGGACTGGGGGTGACCACAGATACGCAGTATTTT
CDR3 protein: CSVGLGVTTDTQYF

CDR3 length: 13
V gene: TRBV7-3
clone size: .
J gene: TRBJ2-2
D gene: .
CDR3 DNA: TGTGCCAGCAGCTTACGGGGTACCGGGGAGCTGTTTTTT
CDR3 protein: CASSLRGTGELFF

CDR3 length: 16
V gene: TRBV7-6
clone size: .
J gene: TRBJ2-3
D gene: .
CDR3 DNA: TGTGCCAGCAGCTTGCAGGCCCAATTGGGCACAGATACGCAGTATTTT
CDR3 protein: CASSLQAQLGTDTQYF

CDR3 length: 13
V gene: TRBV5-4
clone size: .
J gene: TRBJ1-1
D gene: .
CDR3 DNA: TGTGCCAGCAGCAGGGGACAGAACACTGAAGCTTTCTTT
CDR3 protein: CASSRGQNTEAFF

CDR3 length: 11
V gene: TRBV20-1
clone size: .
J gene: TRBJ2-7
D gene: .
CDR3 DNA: TGCAGTGCTAGAGACAACTACGAGCAGTACTTC
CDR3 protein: CSARDNYEQYF

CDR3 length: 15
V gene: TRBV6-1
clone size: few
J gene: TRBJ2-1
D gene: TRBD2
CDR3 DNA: TGTGCCAGCAGTCGACTAGCGGGAGGATACAATGAGCAGTTCTTC
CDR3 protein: CASSRLAGGYNEQFF

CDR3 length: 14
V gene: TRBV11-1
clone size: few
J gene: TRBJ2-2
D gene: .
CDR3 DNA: TGTGCCAGCAGCTTATTACTCGACACCGGGGAGCTGTTTTTT
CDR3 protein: CASSLLLDTGELFF

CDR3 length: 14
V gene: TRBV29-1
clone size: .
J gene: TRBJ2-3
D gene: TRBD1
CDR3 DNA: TGCAGCGCCACGGGACAGGGGGGATCAGATACGCAGTATTTT
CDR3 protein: CSATGQGGSDTQYF

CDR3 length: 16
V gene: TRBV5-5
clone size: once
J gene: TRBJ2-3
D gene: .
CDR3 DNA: TGTGCCAGCAGCTTATTAAGGGAAGCAGTAACAGATACTCAGTATTTT
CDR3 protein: CASSLLREAVTDTQYF

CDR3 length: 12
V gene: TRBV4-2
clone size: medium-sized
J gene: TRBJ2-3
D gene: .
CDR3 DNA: TGTGCCAGCAGCCAGACTGCAGATACGCAGTATTTT
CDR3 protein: CASSQTADTQYF

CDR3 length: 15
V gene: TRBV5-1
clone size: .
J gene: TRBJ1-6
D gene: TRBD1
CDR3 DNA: TGCGCCAGCAGCCCGGACAGGTCTCCTAATTCACCCCTCCACTTT
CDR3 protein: CASSPDRSPNSPLHF

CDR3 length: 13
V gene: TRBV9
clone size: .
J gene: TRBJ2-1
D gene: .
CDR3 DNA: TGTGCCAGCGCAAAAGACTGGTACAATGAGCAGTTCTTC
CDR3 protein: CASAKDWYNEQFF

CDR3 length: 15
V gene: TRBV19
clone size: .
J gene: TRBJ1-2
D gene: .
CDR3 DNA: TGTGCCAGTAGGCCCACGCGTGCTATTCTGGGGGGCTACACCTTC
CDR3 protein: CASRPTRAILGGYTF

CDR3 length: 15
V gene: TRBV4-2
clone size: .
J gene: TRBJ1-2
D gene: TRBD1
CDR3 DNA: TGTGCCAGCAGCCAAGATTACGGACAGGGTTATGGCTACACCTTC
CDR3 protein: CASSQDYGQGYGYTF

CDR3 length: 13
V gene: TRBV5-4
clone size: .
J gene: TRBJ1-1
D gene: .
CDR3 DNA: TGTGCCAGCAGCTTGGAAGGGGGGACTGAAGCTTTCTTT
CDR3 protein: CASSLEGGTEAFF

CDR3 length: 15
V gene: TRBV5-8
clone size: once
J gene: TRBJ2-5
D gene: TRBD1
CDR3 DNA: TGTGCCAGCAGACTTTCAGGGGGCGCTTCGGAGACCCAGTACTTC
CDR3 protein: CASRLSGGASETQYF

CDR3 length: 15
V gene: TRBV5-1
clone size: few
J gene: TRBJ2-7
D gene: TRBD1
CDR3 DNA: TGCGCCAGCAGCTTGGAGGGACAGGTTACCTACGAGCAGTACTTC
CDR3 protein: CASSLEGQVTYEQYF

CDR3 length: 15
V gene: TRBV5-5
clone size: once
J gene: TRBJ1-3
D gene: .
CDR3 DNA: TGTGCCAGCAGCTCACAGGGCAGCTCTGGAAACACCATATATTTT
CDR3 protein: CASSSQGSSGNTIYF

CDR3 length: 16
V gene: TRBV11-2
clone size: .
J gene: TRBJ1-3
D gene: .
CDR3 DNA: TGTGCCAGCAGCAAGATCAGGGGTTCGTCTGGAAACACCATATATTTT
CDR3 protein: CASSKIRGSSGNTIYF

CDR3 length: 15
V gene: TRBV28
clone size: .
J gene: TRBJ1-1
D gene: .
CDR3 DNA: TGTGCCAGCAGTTCCTCCTCGGCCATGAACACTGAAGCTTTCTTT
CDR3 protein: CASSSSSAMNTEAFF

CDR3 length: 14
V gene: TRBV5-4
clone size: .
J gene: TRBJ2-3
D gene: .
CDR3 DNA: TGTGCCAGCAGCTCCCCGGGGGTGGGAGATACGCAGTATTTT
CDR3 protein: CASSSPGVGDTQYF

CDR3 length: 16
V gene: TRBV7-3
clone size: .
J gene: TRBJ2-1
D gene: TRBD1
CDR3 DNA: TGTGCCAGCAGCTTAGAGGGGGCAGTCCTATACAATGAGCAGTTCTTC
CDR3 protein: CASSLEGAVLYNEQFF

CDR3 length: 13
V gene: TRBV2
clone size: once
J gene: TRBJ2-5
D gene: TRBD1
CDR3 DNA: TGTGCCAGCCGACAGGGGCCGGGAGAGACCCAGTACTTC
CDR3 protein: CASRQGPGETQYF

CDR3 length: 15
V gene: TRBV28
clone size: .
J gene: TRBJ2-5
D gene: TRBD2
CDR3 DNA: TGTGCCAGCAGTCCGAGCGGGAGTCTGGGAGAGACCCAGTACTTC
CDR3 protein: CASSPSGSLGETQYF

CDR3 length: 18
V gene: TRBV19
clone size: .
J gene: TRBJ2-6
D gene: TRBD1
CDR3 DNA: TGTGCCAGTAGTATGGGTTACAGGGGGCTAAATGGGGCCAACGTCCTGACTTTC
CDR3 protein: CASSMGYRGLNGANVLTF

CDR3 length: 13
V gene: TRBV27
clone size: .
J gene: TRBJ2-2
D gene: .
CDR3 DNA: TGTGCCAGCAGTTTAACGACGGGCGGGGAGCTGTTTTTT
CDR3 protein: CASSLTTGGELFF

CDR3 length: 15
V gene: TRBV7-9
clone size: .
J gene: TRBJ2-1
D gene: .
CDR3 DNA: TGTGCCAGCAGCTTACCCGGGGGCATCGACAATGAGCAGTTCTTC
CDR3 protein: CASSLPGGIDNEQFF

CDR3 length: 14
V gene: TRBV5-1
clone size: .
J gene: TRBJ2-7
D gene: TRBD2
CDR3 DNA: TGCGCCAGCAGCTTGGGGGCGGGAGCCTACGAGCAGTACTTC
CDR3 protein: CASSLGAGAYEQYF

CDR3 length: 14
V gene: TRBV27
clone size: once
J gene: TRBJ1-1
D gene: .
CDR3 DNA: TGTGCCAGCAGTTTAACAGCCGGATACACTGAAGCTTTCTTT
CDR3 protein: CASSLTAGYTEAFF

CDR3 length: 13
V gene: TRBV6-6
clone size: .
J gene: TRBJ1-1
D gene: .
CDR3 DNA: TGTGCCAGCAGGGCCCACGGGAACACTGAAGCTTTCTTT
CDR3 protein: CASRAHGNTEAFF

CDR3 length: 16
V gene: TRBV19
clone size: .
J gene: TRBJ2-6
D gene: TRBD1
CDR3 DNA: TGTGCCAGTAGTCGGGGGACAGGTTCTGGGGCCAACGTCCTGACTTTC
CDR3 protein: CASSRGTGSGANVLTF

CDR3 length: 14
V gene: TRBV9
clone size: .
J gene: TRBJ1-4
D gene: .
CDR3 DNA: TGTGCCAGCGCGGGGGGACCTCCTAATGAAAAACTGTTTTTT
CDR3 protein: CASAGGPPNEKLFF

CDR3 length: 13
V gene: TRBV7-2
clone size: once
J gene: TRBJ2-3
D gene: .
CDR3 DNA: TGTGCCAGCAGCTTAGCTCCTAGAGATACGCAGTATTTT
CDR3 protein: CASSLAPRDTQYF

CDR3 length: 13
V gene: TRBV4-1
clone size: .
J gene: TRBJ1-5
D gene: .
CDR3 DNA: TGCGCCAGCAGCCGACAGGAAAATCAGCCCCAGCATTTT
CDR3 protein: CASSRQENQPQHF

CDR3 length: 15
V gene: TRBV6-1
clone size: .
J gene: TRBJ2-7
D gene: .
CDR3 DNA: TGTGCCAGCAGTGAAATGGGGGTCAGCTCCTACGAGCAGTACTTC
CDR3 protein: CASSEMGVSSYEQYF

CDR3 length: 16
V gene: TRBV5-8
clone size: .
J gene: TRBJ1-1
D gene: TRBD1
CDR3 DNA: TGTGCCAGCAGCCCGATCGGGACAGTTATGAACACTGAAGCTTTCTTT
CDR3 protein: CASSPIGTVMNTEAFF

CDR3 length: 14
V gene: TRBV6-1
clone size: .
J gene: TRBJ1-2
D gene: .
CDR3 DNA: TGTGCCAGCAGTGAAGCCCGAGGGAGGGCGGGCTACACCTTC
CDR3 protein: CASSEARGRAGYTF

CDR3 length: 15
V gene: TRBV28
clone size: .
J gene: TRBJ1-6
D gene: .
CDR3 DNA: TGTGCCAGCAGTTTAGGTACAGGGCGTAATTCACCCCTCCACTTT
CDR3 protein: CASSLGTGRNSPLHF

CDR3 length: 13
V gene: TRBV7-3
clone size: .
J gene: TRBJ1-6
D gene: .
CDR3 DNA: TGTGCCAGCAGCTCGACTCTAGAATCACCCCTCCACTTT
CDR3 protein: CASSSTLESPLHF

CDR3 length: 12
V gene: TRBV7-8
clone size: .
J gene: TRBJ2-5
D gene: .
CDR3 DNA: TGTGCCAGCAGCTACTCCCAAGAGACCCAGTACTTC
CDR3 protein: CASSYSQETQYF

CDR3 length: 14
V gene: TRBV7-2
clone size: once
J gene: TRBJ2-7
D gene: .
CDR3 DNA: TGTGCCAGCAGCTTAGGTGGGGTTTCCTACGAGCAGTACTTC
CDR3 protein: CASSLGGVSYEQYF

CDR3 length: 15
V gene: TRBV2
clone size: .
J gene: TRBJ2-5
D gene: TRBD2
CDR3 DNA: TGTGCCAGCAGTGAACTAGCGGGAGCGGTAGAGACCCAGTACTTC
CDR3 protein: CASSELAGAVETQYF

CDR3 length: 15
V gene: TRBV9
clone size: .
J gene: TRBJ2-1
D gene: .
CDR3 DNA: TGTGCCAGCAGCCCCCCACAGGGTGGAGCTAATGAGCAGTTCTTC
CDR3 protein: CASSPPQGGANEQFF